The 19 T cell receptor beta chains below come from one sample, sequenced in a study of beta chain features in type 1 diabetes. Investigators reverse transcribed all isolated RNA, so they sequenced expressed TCRB transcripts. Only in-frame clones appear in the TCRdb table, and some are missing; sequencing was by immunoSEQ multiplex PCR. The sample records a few hundred thousand clones, more than 9.5% being singletons. The sequencing input was naive CD4+ T cells from blood. All receptors come from a woman aged 30 to 39 in good health.

The J gene is TRBJ2-5, the V gene TRBV5-1; no firm D call. CDR3 length: 14 residues. Trimming stripped 0 bases from V and 3 bases from J, with 9 bases between. CDR1 and CDR2 from the germline V gene are SGHRS and YFSETQ. CDR3: CASSLGTEKETQYF. In DNA form, the CDR3 reads TGCGCCAGCAGCTTGGGTACAGAGAAAGAGACCCAGTACTTC.

V is TRBV30 and J is TRBJ2-3; 7 bases are shared with TRBD2. The CDR3 runs to 13 residues. Unmatched junction bases numbered 5, after V lost 4 bases and J lost 4 bases. From germline, CDR1 is GTSNPN and CDR2 SVGIG (reference sequence). For the CDR3, the DNA is TGTGCCTGGACCGCAACTAGCGCAGATACGCAGTATTTT. Translation: CAWTATSADTQYF.

The chain combines TRBV18 with TRBJ2-1; D gene ambiguous. V was cut by 1 base and J by 10 bases, with 8 bases left in between. Looked up from germline, CDR1 is KGHSH and CDR2 is LQKENI. This CDR3 spans 12 amino acids. CDR3 loop: CASSPLGGEQFF. In DNA form, the CDR3 reads TGTGCCAGCTCACCACTTGGCGGCGAGCAGTTCTTC.

The chain carries TRBV6-1 and TRBJ2-7; TRBD1 matches 11 bases. Per germline, CDR1 MNHNS and CDR2 SASEGT. The junction had 13 bases not matched to a gene; V was cut back by 8 bases and J by 7 bases. The CDR3 covers 15 residues. CDR3 bases: TGTGCCAGCGGACGGACAGGGGGCGCGGATGGGGAGCAGTACTTC. Translated, it gives CASGRTGGADGEQYF.

The table lists this clone with a few counts. The rearrangement links TRBV7-2 to TRBJ2-1; D uncertain. Between the trimmed V and J ends, which lost 3 bases and 8 bases, there was a span of 8 bases. Per the germline V gene, CDR1 is SGHTA and CDR2 is FQGNSA. The CDR3 has 12 amino acids. CDR3 coding DNA: TGTGCCAGCAGCTTTTACATCGATGAGCAGTTCTTC. Translation: CASSFYIDEQFF.

Only a few counts were recorded for this clone. The chain couples TRBV5-6 to TRBJ1-1, with D hard to call. This CDR3 is built from 13 residues. Germline V lookup: CDR1 SGHDT, CDR2 YYEEEE. Deletions cut 1 base from V and 6 bases from J, with 10 bases between. This CDR3 is CASSLIKRAEAFF. The DNA for the CDR3 is TGTGCCAGCAGCTTGATTAAGCGGGCTGAAGCTTTCTTT.

This clone was observed a handful of times. The V gene is TRBV15, the J gene TRBJ2-1; TRBD2 matches at 7 bases. In germline, CDR1 is LNHNV, CDR2 YYDKDF (reference sequence). The CDR3 is 16 residues long. V gave up 5 bases and J gave up 0 bases; unmatched junction bases: 7. CDR3 sequence (DNA): TGTGCCACCAGCGGACTCGGCGGGAGCTCCTACAATGAGCAGTTCTTC. Protein: CATSGLGGSSYNEQFF.

The sample holds a few counts of this clone. The rearrangement links TRBV9 to TRBJ2-3; a possible D gene is TRBD2 (6 bases). The CDR3 has 13 residues. The germline V and J ends were trimmed by 3 bases and 7 bases, with 12 bases remaining between them. Per germline, CDR1 SGDLS and CDR2 YYNGEE. DNA of the CDR3: TGTGCCAGCAGCGAGGGACTTCAGCATACGCAGTATTTT. Its protein is CASSEGLQHTQYF.

This chain links TRBV5-1 with TRBJ2-7; D possibly corresponds to TRBD2 (5 bases). The V end lost 7 bases, the J end lost 6 bases, and 11 bases lay between the germline ends. The CDR3 spans 11 residues. Germline values: CDR1 SGHRS, CDR2 YFSETQ. The CDR3 spells CASGELAEQYF. The DNA for the CDR3 is TGCGCCAGCGGCGAGCTAGCCGAGCAGTACTTC.

J is TRBJ2-2 and V is TRBV14; D is unclear. Trimming took off 2 bases at V and 7 bases at J, with 11 bases between the two ends. This CDR3 region has 14 residues. Germline CDR1 reads SGHDN; CDR2 reads FVKESK. CDR3 bases: TGTGCCAGCAGCCAAACTAAGGCGTTCGGGGAGCTGTTTTTT. Translating it yields CASSQTKAFGELFF.

V gene TRBV18 combines with J gene TRBJ1-6; TRBD1 matches at 10 bases. Germline CDR1 is KGHSH and CDR2 is LQKENI. V lost 1 base, J lost 12 bases, and 9 bases stayed unmatched. The CDR3 is made up of 16 amino acids. The CDR3 region is CASSPQSGTGVGPLHF. The CDR3 region has the DNA TGTGCCAGCTCACCACAATCCGGGACAGGGGTTGGACCCCTCCACTTT.

The rearrangement joins TRBV7-9 to TRBJ2-7; 8 bases map to TRBD2. The CDR3 is made up of 15 amino acids. After removal of 4 bases from V and 4 bases from J, the junction contained 9 bases not matched to a gene. CDR1 is SEHNR, CDR2 FQNEAQ, per germline (reference sequence). Here the CDR3 reads CASSSGRGKRYEQYF. CDR3 in DNA: TGTGCCAGCAGCTCCGGGAGGGGGAAACGGTACGAGCAGTACTTC. Filled out from reference TRBV7-9 and TRBJ2-7, the complete variable domain reads DTGVSQNPRHKITKRGQNVTFRCDPISEHNRLYWYRQTLGQGPEFLTYFQNEAQLEKSRLLSDRFSAERPKGSFSTLEIQRTEQGDSAMYLCASSSGRGKRYEQYFGPGTRLTVT.

V and J are TRBV7-2 and TRBJ2-5; 8 bases align to TRBD2. Trimming took 7 bases from V and 5 from J; bases not matched to a gene: 18. The CDR3 has 17 amino acids. Germline V gene sequence: CDR1 SGHTA, CDR2 FQGNSA. CDR3 in amino acids: CASTPGGLAGALETQYF. The CDR3 nucleotides are TGTGCCAGCACCCCCGGTGGACTAGCAGGGGCCCTGGAGACCCAGTACTTC.

This clone was detected a few times. The chain has TRBV5-1 and TRBJ2-2; maybe TRBD2 (6 bases). Trimming took off 2 bases at V and 2 bases at J, with 10 bases between the two ends. Germline values: CDR1 SGHRS, CDR2 YFSETQ. CDR3 size: 15 residues. CDR3 sequence: CASSFRDSNTGELFF. The CDR3 bases are TGCGCCAGCAGCTTCCGGGACTCTAACACCGGGGAGCTGTTTTTT.

About this clone: The same CDR3 can be traced to other DNA sequences in this sample. V and J are TRBV30 and TRBJ1-5; possible D gene TRBD1, 5 bases. Germline CDR1 reads GTSNPN; CDR2 reads SVGIG (reference sequence). CDR3 length equals 13 residues. Trimming stripped 0 bases from V and 5 bases from J, with 8 bases between. CDR3 in DNA: TGTGCCTGGAGTGTACGGGGGGATCAGCCCCAGCATTTT. It encodes CAWSVRGDQPQHF.

V gene TRBV18 combines with J gene TRBJ2-2; tentatively, D is TRBD2 (5 bases). In germline, CDR1 is KGHSH, CDR2 LQKENI. Trimming cost V 4 bases and J 5 bases, with 17 bases left between them. The CDR3 consists of 16 residues. CDR3 in DNA: TGTGCCAGCTCACTTCCTGCAGCGGCCGCGACCGGGGAGCTGTTTTTT. Translating it yields CASSLPAAAATGELFF.

This clone has more than one count but fewer than ten. The V gene is TRBV7-2, the J gene TRBJ2-3; D call uncertain. In germline, CDR1 is SGHTA, CDR2 FQGNSA. V lost 3 bases to trimming and J lost 5 bases, with 3 bases between them. The CDR3 consists of 11 residues. For the CDR3, the DNA is TGTGCCAGCAGCTTCGGAGATACGCAGTATTTT. Its translation is CASSFGDTQYF.

The V and J genes are TRBV28 and TRBJ2-5; TRBD1 matches at 8 bases. This CDR3 has 15 amino acids. Germline values: CDR1 MDHEN, CDR2 SYDVKM. Trimming at V came to 5 bases and at J to 5 bases, leaving 10 bases not matched to a gene. The CDR3 sequence: CASSGGQGGRETQYF. The CDR3 region has the DNA TGTGCCAGCAGTGGCGGACAGGGTGGACGGGAGACCCAGTACTTC.

The rearrangement links TRBV28 to TRBJ2-7; the match to TRBD1 covers 8 bases. Germline values: CDR1 MDHEN, CDR2 SYDVKM. The CDR3 totals 16 residues. With 6 bases clipped from V and 3 bases from J, the junction kept 13 bases outside the gene matches. CDR3 protein: CASSTTADRGLYEQYF. In DNA, the CDR3 is TGTGCCAGCAGCACAACCGCAGACAGGGGACTCTACGAGCAGTACTTC.